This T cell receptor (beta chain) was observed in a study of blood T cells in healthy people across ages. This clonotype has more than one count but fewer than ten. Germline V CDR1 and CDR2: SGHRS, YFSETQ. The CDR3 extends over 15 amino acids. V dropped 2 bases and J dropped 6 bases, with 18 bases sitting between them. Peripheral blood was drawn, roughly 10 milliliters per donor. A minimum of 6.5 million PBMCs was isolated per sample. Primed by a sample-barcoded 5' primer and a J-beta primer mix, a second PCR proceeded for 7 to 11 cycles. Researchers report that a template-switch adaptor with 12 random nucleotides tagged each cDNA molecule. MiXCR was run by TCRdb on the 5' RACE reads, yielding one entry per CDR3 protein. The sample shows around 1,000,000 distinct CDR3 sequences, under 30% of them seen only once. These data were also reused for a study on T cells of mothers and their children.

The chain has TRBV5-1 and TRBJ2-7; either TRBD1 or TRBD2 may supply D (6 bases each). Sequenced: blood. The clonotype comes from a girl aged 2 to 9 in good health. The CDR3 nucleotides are TGCGCCAGCAGCTTAACGGGGGCTAGTCGGAGCGAGCAGTACTTC. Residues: CASSLTGASRSEQYF.